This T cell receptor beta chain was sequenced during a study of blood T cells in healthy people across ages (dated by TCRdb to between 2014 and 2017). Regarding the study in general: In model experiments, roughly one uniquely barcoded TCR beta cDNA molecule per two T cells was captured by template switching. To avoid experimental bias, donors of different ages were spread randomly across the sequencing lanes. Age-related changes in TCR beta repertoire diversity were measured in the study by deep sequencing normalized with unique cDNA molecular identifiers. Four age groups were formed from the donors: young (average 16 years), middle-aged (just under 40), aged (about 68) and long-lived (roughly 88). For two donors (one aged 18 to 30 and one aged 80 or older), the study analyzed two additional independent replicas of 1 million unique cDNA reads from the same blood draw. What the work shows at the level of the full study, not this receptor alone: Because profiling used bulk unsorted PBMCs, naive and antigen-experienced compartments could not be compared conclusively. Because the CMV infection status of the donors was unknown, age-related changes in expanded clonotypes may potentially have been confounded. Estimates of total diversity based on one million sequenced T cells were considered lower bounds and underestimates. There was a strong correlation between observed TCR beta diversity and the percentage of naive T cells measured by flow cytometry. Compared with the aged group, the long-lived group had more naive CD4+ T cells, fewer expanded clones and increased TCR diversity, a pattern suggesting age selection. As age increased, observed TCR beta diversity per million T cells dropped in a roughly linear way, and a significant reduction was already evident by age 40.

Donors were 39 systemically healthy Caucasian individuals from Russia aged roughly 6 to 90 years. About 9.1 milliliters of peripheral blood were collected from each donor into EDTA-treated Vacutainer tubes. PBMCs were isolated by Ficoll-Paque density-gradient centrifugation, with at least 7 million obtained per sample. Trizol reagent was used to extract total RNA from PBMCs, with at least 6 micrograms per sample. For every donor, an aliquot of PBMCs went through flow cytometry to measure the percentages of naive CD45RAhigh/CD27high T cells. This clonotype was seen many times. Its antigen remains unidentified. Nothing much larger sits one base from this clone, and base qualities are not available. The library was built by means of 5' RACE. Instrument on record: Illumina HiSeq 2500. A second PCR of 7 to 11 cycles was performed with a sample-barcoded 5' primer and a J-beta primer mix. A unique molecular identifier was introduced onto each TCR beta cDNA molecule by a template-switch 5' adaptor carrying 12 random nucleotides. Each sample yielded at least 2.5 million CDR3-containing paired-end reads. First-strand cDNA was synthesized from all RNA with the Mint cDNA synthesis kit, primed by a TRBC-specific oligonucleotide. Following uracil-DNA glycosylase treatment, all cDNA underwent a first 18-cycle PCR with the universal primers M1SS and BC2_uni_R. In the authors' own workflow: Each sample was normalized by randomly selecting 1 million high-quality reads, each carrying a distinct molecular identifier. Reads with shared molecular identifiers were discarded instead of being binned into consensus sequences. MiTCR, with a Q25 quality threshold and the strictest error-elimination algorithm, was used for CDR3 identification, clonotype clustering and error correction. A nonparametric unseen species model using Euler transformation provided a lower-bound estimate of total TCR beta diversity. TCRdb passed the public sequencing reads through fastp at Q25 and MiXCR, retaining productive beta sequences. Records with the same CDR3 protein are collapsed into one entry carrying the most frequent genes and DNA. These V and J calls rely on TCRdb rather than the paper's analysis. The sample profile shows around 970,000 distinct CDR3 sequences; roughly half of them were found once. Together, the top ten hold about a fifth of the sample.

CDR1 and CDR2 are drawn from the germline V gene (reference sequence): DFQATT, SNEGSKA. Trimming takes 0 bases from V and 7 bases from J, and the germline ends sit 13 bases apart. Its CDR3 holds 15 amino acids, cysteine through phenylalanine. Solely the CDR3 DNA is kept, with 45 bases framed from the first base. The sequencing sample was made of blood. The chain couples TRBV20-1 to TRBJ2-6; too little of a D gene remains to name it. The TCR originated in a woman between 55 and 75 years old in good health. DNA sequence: TGCAGTGCTAGAGACGCCTCGGTTGGTGCCAACGTCCTGACTTTC. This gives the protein CSARDASVGANVLTF.